The clone carrying this T cell receptor (beta chain) turned up a few times. These data originate in a study of read filtering for tumor transcriptome and immune sequencing. From 350 to 500 ng of RNA, a library with molecular barcoded alpha/delta and beta/gamma adaptors was made. Using its own MiXCR run on the reads, TCRdb lists one record per CDR3 protein. Among about 40,000 distinct CDR3 sequences listed, 10% to 15% were seen once. The CDR3 extends over 14 amino acids. V lost 5 bases, J lost 2 bases, and 10 bases lay in between. The germline V gene encodes CDR1 SNHLY and CDR2 FYNNEI. This TCR derives from a donor aged 40 or over with multiple myeloma. V gene TRBV2 combines with J gene TRBJ1-5; unclear D gene. The sequencing input was a population of CD138-negative cells sorted from bone marrow. CDR3 DNA: TGTGCCAGCAGTCCCGGTAGGGGCAATCAGCCCCAGCATTTT. The encoded protein is CASSPGRGNQPQHF.